The next 30 T cell receptor beta chains were all read from a single sample in a study of CD8+ T cells in alopecia areata (dated by TCRdb to about 2018). Libraries were made using the immunoSEQ multiplex PCR assay. For TCR sequencing, RNA was extracted from every sample and reverse transcribed into cDNA to serve as template. This immuneACCESS table, as held by TCRdb, lists in-frame sequences with V and J called but not all clones. Of the missing ones, under half trace to an unresolved V gene in checked studies; the others have no known cause. For this sample the table gives some 120,000 clones, of which 47% were detected only once. Clones ranked in the top ten supply over 9.5% of the sample. Source material: NKG2D-low CD8+ T cells sorted from blood. The label giving this sample's cell subset or site can be read as: sorted CD8+ NKG2D-low blood T cells. These receptors were collected from a human donor with alopecia areata.

There are a few counts of this clone. The gene calls are TRBV10-3 and TRBJ1-2; maybe TRBD1 (6 bases). Trimming removed 8 bases from V and 6 bases from J, with 10 bases in between. CDR3 length: 11 amino acids. Germline lookup yields CDR1 ENHRY and CDR2 SYGVKD. DNA of the CDR3: TGTGCCATCGGAACAGGGAATGGCTACACCTTC. Protein product: CAIGTGNGYTF.

The chain is built from TRBV27 and TRBJ2-3; D gene ambiguous. The CDR3 consists of 11 residues. Looked up from germline, CDR1 is MNHEY and CDR2 is SMNVEV (reference sequence). Trimming removed 7 bases at V and 6 bases at J, with 8 bases between. CDR3 nucleotide sequence: TGTGCCAGCACCTTTTCCGATACGCAGTATTTT. Translation gives CASTFSDTQYF.

The gene calls are TRBV28 and TRBJ2-5; 7 bases fit TRBD2. The length of the CDR3 is 17 residues. In germline, CDR1 is MDHEN, CDR2 SYDVKM. With 4 bases clipped from V and 2 bases from J, the junction kept 13 bases outside the gene matches. This CDR3 reads CASSSGSGEDLQETQYF. CDR3 nucleotide sequence: TGTGCCAGCAGTTCCGGCAGCGGGGAGGACTTACAAGAGACCCAGTACTTC.

The J gene is TRBJ2-1, the V gene TRBV6-6, with D possibly TRBD2 on 6 matching bases. V lost 4 bases to trimming and J lost 8 bases, with 21 bases between them. The CDR3 is 16 amino acids. The germline CDR1 and CDR2 sequences are MNHNY and SVGAGI (reference sequence). The CDR3 DNA follows: TGTGCCAGCAGTTCCCCTAAGGACGGGAGATCGGATGAGCAGTTCTTC. This translates into CASSSPKDGRSDEQFF.

The J gene is TRBJ2-7, the V gene TRBV9; D is uncertain. The CDR3 is 15 amino acids. V lost 0 bases and J 3 bases, leaving 13 bases between the germline ends. Germline V lookup: CDR1 SGDLS, CDR2 YYNGEE. The DNA of the CDR3 is TGTGCCAGCAGCGTAGATGGTTTTAGTGTCTACGAGCAGTACTTC. As protein: CASSVDGFSVYEQYF.

The chain couples TRBV30 to TRBJ2-1; 10 nucleotides align to TRBD2. The germline CDR1 and CDR2 sequences are GTSNPN and SVGIG (reference sequence). V shed 6 bases, J shed 4 bases, and the junction held 9 bases outside the gene matches. CDR3 length: 15 amino acids. The CDR3 protein is CACTPGTSDYNEQFF. CDR3 nucleotides: TGTGCCTGTACACCCGGGACTAGCGATTACAATGAGCAGTTCTTC.

The chain uses TRBV5-1 and TRBJ2-7; TRBD1 agrees at 7 bases. V dropped 3 bases and J dropped 2; count of bases not matched to a gene: 5. The CDR3 sequence is 14 residues long. Looked up from germline, CDR1 is SGHRS and CDR2 is YFSETQ. This CDR3 is CASSWDSQAYEQYF. DNA of the CDR3: TGCGCCAGCAGCTGGGACAGCCAGGCCTACGAGCAGTACTTC. The whole variable domain, remainder taken from reference TRBV5-1 and TRBJ2-7, is KAGVTQTPRYLIKTRGQQVTLSCSPISGHRSVSWYQQTPGQGLQFLFEYFSETQRNKGNFPGRFSGRQFSNSRSEMNVSTLELGDSALYLCASSWDSQAYEQYFGPGTRLTVT.

CDR3 loop: CASSFVGGGTGANVLTF. In DNA, the CDR3 is TGTGCCAGCAGTTTTGTAGGGGGCGGAACTGGGGCCAACGTCCTGACTTTC. The chain is built from TRBV27 and TRBJ2-6; TRBD1 agrees at 7 bases. Germline V lookup: CDR1 MNHEY, CDR2 SMNVEV (reference sequence). CDR3 size: 17 residues. The V gene end was trimmed by 3 bases and the J gene end by 2 bases; junction bases not matched to a gene: 7.

This chain connects TRBV5-1 to TRBJ2-5; 9 nucleotides match TRBD2. This CDR3 comprises 17 residues. The trim removed 0 bases at V and 1 base at J, leaving 7 bases unmatched. Germline assignment: CDR1 SGHRS and CDR2 YFSETQ. The CDR3 DNA reads as TGCGCCAGCAGCTTGGAGGCTAGCGGGGCCACCCAAGAGACCCAGTACTTC. It encodes CASSLEASGATQETQYF.

The table lists this clone with a few counts. The rearrangement links TRBV2 to TRBJ2-7; D not resolved. This CDR3 is built from 11 residues. Germline values: CDR1 SNHLY, CDR2 FYNNEI. V gave up 8 bases and J gave up 5 bases, with 10 bases separating them. In DNA, the CDR3 is TGTGCCAGCTGCGGCGGCCACGAGCAGTACTTC. This sequence encodes CASCGGHEQYF.

This rearrangement joins TRBV29-1 to TRBJ2-3; D remains unclear. Deletions cut 8 bases from V and 4 bases from J, with 19 bases between. This CDR3 spans 14 amino acids. Germline V gene data show CDR1 as SQVTM and CDR2 as ANQGSEA. The CDR3 region has the DNA TGCAGCTTGGGCAGTCCGACGAGTTCAGATACGCAGTATTTT. Residues: CSLGSPTSSDTQYF.

This chain joins TRBV2 and TRBJ1-2; tentatively, D is TRBD1 (6 bases). The CDR3 is 13 amino acids. Trimming shortened V by 7 bases and J by 8 bases, and 17 bases separated the two germline ends. Per the germline V gene, CDR1 is SNHLY and CDR2 is FYNNEI. The CDR3: CASTPGEVSGYTF. The CDR3, as DNA: TGTGCCAGCACTCCAGGGGAAGTATCGGGCTACACCTTC.

The rearrangement links TRBV29-1 to TRBJ2-4; D remains ambiguous. The CDR3 is 12 amino acids. V lost 7 bases and J lost 7, with 14 bases in between. Per the germline V gene, CDR1 is SQVTM and CDR2 is ANQGSEA. CDR3 amino acids: CSAVSLDNIQYF. DNA of the CDR3: TGCAGCGCTGTCTCCCTGGATAACATTCAGTACTTC.

This clone appeared a few times. Additional DNA sequences in this sample encode the identical CDR3. This rearrangement joins TRBV27 to TRBJ2-5, with no clear D. Per germline, CDR1 MNHEY and CDR2 SMNVEV (reference sequence). The CDR3 totals 11 residues. The ends were cut back, 3 bases at V and 5 bases at J, with 4 bases in the middle. CDR3 in amino acids: CASSLGETQYF. As DNA, the CDR3 is TGTGCCAGCAGTTTGGGGGAGACCCAGTACTTC.

There are a few counts of this clone. The chain uses TRBV14 and TRBJ2-7; D may be TRBD1 or TRBD2 (5 bases each). Trimming left V 1 base short and J 3 bases short, with 10 bases between. This CDR3 is 14 amino acids long. Germline V lookup: CDR1 SGHDN, CDR2 FVKESK. This chain's CDR3 is CASSQGDGDYEQYF. The CDR3 coding sequence is TGTGCCAGCAGCCAAGGGGACGGAGACTACGAGCAGTACTTC.

The chain employs TRBV2 and TRBJ1-1, with 8 bases fitting TRBD1. J gave up 1 base and V 4 bases, and 8 bases lay outside the gene matches. The germline V gene has CDR1 SNHLY and CDR2 FYNNEI. The CDR3 loop spans 16 amino acids. The CDR3 DNA sequence: TGTGCCAGCAGTGGACAGGGGATGGGTCGGAACACTGAAGCTTTCTTT. Its protein is CASSGQGMGRNTEAFF. Together with reference TRBV2 and TRBJ1-1, the CDR3 gives the full variable domain: EPEVTQTPSHQVTQMGQEVILRCVPISNHLYFYWYRQILGQKVEFLVSFYNNEISEKSEIFDDQFSVERPDGSNFTLKIRSTKLEDSAMYFCASSGQGMGRNTEAFFGQGTRLTVV.

This clone was counted between two and nine times. This sequence joins TRBV29-1 and TRBJ2-3; D unresolved. V was cut by 7 bases and J by 4 bases, with 15 bases left in between. The CDR3 extends over 13 amino acids. Looked up from germline, CDR1 is SQVTM and CDR2 is ANQGSEA. DNA of the CDR3: TGCAGCGCCCCAGGACGTATCGCAGATACGCAGTATTTT. Amino acid sequence: CSAPGRIADTQYF.

This clone turned up a few times. The chain employs TRBV14 and TRBJ2-3, with no clear D. The CDR3 is 13 residues long. CDR1 is SGHDN, CDR2 FVKESK, per germline. With 0 bases removed from V and 6 bases from J, the gap between germline ends came to 7 bases. CDR3 nucleotides: TGTGCCAGCAGCCAAGAATTACTGGATACGCAGTATTTT. This codes for CASSQELLDTQYF.

This chain joins TRBV28 and TRBJ2-3; TRBD2 matches 9 bases. Per the germline V gene, CDR1 is MDHEN and CDR2 is SYDVKM. With V trimmed by 5 bases and J by 0 bases, 12 bases remained unmatched. The CDR3 runs 18 residues. The DNA of the CDR3 is TGTGCCAGCAGTCAAATTTCTATCACTAGCGGGAGCACAGATACGCAGTATTTT. The encoded protein is CASSQISITSGSTDTQYF.

This rearrangement joins TRBV27 to TRBJ2-5; the D is unclear. The ends were cut back, 4 bases at V and 5 bases at J, with 11 bases in the middle. The CDR3 length is 13 residues. Germline assignment: CDR1 MNHEY and CDR2 SMNVEV (reference sequence). The CDR3 reads CASSSRLGETQYF. DNA for the CDR3: TGTGCCAGCAGTTCCAGGCTGGGGGAGACCCAGTACTTC.

The CDR3 region has the DNA TGCGCCAGCAGCCAAGACAGGGGCGGCCAGCCCCAGCATTTT. Its protein is CASSQDRGGQPQHF. This rearrangement joins TRBV4-1 to TRBJ1-5; perhaps TRBD1 as D (6 bases). The CDR3 runs to 14 residues. Germline CDR1 reads MGHRA; CDR2 reads YSYEKL. V lost 0 bases to trimming and J lost 7 bases, with 10 bases between them.

This clone came up a few times. V usage is TRBV29-1 and J usage is TRBJ2-3; 8 positions match TRBD1. From germline, CDR1 is SQVTM and CDR2 ANQGSEA. The CDR3 has 15 amino acids. J gave up 7 bases and V 1 base, and 10 bases lay outside the gene matches. In nucleotides, the CDR3 is TGCAGCGTTGAAGGGCGGACAGGGCCCAGGCATACGCAGTATTTT. Translating it yields CSVEGRTGPRHTQYF.

The table lists this clone with a few counts. The chain has TRBV29-1 and TRBJ2-3, with D unresolved. Germline CDR1 SQVTM, CDR2 ANQGSEA. Trimming cost V 4 bases and J 4 bases, with 12 bases left between them. The CDR3 runs 13 residues. The DNA of the CDR3 is TGCAGCGTTGTCGGGCAGATCGCAGATACGCAGTATTTT. Protein sequence: CSVVGQIADTQYF.

The V and J genes are TRBV5-1 and TRBJ2-7; unclear D gene. The V end was cut by 4 bases, the J end by 2 bases, with 10 bases between. This CDR3 has 13 residues. Germline-derived CDR1 and CDR2 are SGHRS and YFSETQ. CDR3 sequence reads: CASSPDGTYEQYF. In nucleotides, the CDR3 is TGCGCCAGCAGCCCCGACGGAACCTACGAGCAGTACTTC.

This clone was detected a few times. The chain links TRBV30 to TRBJ2-3; D uncertain. From germline, CDR1 is GTSNPN and CDR2 SVGIG (reference sequence). The ends were cut back, 3 bases at V and 4 bases at J, with 11 bases in the middle. This CDR3 is 13 amino acids long. CDR3 nucleotides: TGTGCCTGGAGCAGGCCCAACGCAGATACGCAGTATTTT. Its protein is CAWSRPNADTQYF. The variable domain in full, completed from reference TRBV30 and TRBJ2-3, reads SQTIHQWPATLVQPVGSPLSLECTVEGTSNPNLYWYRQAAGRGLQLLFYSVGIGQISSEVPQNLSASRPQDRQFILSSKKLLLSDSGFYLCAWSRPNADTQYFGPGTRLTVL.

This clone came up a few times. The chain is built from TRBV27 and TRBJ2-3, with a tentative D call TRBD1 (6 bases). CDR1 is MNHEY and CDR2 is SMNVEV in the germline V gene (reference sequence). V was shortened by 4 bases and J by 3 bases, with 11 bases between the two germline ends. The CDR3 has 14 residues. The CDR3 DNA is TGTGCCAGCAGTTGGACAGCCTCAACAGATACGCAGTATTTT. Its translation is CASSWTASTDTQYF.

In this sample, this clone turned up once. This chain uses TRBV27 with TRBJ1-1, with D possibly matching TRBD1 (5 bases). V dropped 5 bases and J dropped 10 bases, with 11 bases sitting between them. This CDR3 is built from 11 residues. CDR1 MNHEY and CDR2 SMNVEV come from the germline V gene (reference sequence). CDR3 loop: CASSGGRGAFF. The CDR3 nucleotides read TGTGCCAGCAGTGGAGGAAGGGGAGCTTTCTTT.

The genes are TRBV4-1 and TRBJ1-1; unclear D gene. Trimming removed 5 bases from V and 1 base from J, with 8 bases in between. Germline assignment: CDR1 MGHRA and CDR2 YSYEKL. The CDR3 extends over 13 amino acids. For the CDR3, the DNA is TGCGCCAGCAGCTCCGACGGGAACACTGAAGCTTTCTTT. Translated, it gives CASSSDGNTEAFF.

The chain has TRBV30 and TRBJ1-1, with D uncertain. CDR3 size: 12 residues. Germline assignment: CDR1 GTSNPN and CDR2 SVGIG (reference sequence). V lost 3 bases and J 6 bases, leaving 11 bases between the germline ends. CDR3 nucleotide sequence: TGTGCCTGGAGAATAACGGATGCTGAAGCTTTCTTT. This encodes CAWRITDAEAFF.

This clone has just a few counts. The chain combines TRBV4-1 with TRBJ2-3; D possibly corresponds to TRBD2 (5 bases). The CDR3 is 16 amino acids. CDR1 is MGHRA, CDR2 YSYEKL, per germline. V lost 3 bases, J lost 3 bases, and 16 bases lay in between. CDR3: CASSHTEQRGTDTQYF. The CDR3, as DNA: TGCGCCAGCAGCCATACGGAGCAGCGAGGGACAGATACGCAGTATTTT.